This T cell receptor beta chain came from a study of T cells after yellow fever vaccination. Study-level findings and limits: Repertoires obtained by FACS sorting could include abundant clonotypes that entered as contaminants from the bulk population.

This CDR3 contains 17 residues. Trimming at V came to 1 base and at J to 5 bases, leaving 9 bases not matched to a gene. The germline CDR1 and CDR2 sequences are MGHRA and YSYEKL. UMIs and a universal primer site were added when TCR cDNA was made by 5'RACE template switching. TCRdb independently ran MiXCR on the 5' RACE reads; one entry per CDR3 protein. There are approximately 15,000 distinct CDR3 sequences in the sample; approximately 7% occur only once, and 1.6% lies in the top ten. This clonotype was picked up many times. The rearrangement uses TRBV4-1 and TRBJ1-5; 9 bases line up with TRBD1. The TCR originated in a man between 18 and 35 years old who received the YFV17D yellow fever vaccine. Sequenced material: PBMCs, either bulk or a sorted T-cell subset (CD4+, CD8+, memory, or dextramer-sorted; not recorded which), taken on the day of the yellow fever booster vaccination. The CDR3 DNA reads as TGCGCCAGCAGCCAAGGGGTAGGACAGGGGAGAGATCAGCCCCAGCATTTT. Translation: CASSQGVGQGRDQPQHF.